These T cell receptor beta chains were read from a single sample in a study of T-cell memory formation after mild COVID-19. One entry per CDR3 protein, called by TCRdb with MiXCR from the 5' RACE reads. The sample carries about 210,000 distinct CDR3 sequences, under 12% recorded once. The sample taken for sequencing was PBMCs or a T cell subset sorted from them (not recorded which). These receptors were obtained from a man aged 18 to 29 who had mild COVID-19 (a few samples of this study predate the infection). Cell type and time point are not known. CDR3s leave out the opening cysteine and the closing phenylalanine or tryptophan. Fields, in order: J gene, V gene, CDR3 protein.

j_call: TRBJ2-2
v_call: TRBV5-5
cdr3_aa: ASSSVARYTGELF

j_call: TRBJ2-2
v_call: TRBV2
cdr3_aa: ASLSSGLTGELF

j_call: TRBJ2-1
v_call: TRBV7-3
cdr3_aa: ASSLSPGRPNGQF

j_call: TRBJ2-3
v_call: TRBV5-1
cdr3_aa: ASSLIAITDTQY

j_call: TRBJ2-2
v_call: TRBV29-1
cdr3_aa: SVETTINTGELF

j_call: TRBJ1-3
v_call: TRBV20-1
cdr3_aa: SARDAQGGNTIY

j_call: TRBJ2-5
v_call: TRBV20-1
cdr3_aa: SAKLPGGVGTQY

j_call: TRBJ2-7
v_call: TRBV5-1
cdr3_aa: ASSFGTGAYEQY

j_call: TRBJ1-2
v_call: TRBV7-9
cdr3_aa: ASSPRQGSYGYT

j_call: TRBJ2-5
v_call: TRBV7-7
cdr3_aa: ASSQGSGNQETQY

j_call: TRBJ1-2
v_call: TRBV7-2
cdr3_aa: ASSLARRGKVEYGYT

j_call: TRBJ2-5
v_call: TRBV6-5
cdr3_aa: ASSLVRRETQY

j_call: TRBJ2-5
v_call: TRBV4-3
cdr3_aa: ASSQDEQGETQY

j_call: TRBJ1-2
v_call: TRBV4-3
cdr3_aa: ASSQVGGINYGYT

j_call: TRBJ1-2
v_call: TRBV5-4
cdr3_aa: ASIKDSRYGYT

j_call: TRBJ1-1
v_call: TRBV12-3/TRBV12-4
cdr3_aa: ASSPGTATEAF

j_call: TRBJ1-2
v_call: TRBV7-8
cdr3_aa: ASSSTGTGSQVGYT

j_call: TRBJ1-1
v_call: TRBV6-1
cdr3_aa: ASSEHAVGEAF

j_call: TRBJ2-3
v_call: TRBV9
cdr3_aa: ASSSGTGVGDTQY

j_call: TRBJ2-5
v_call: TRBV20-1
cdr3_aa: SARDRPGGPSETQY

j_call: TRBJ1-1
v_call: TRBV15
cdr3_aa: ATSRDRGVGNTEAF

j_call: TRBJ1-2
v_call: TRBV2
cdr3_aa: ASSGTDYGYT

j_call: TRBJ2-1
v_call: TRBV14
cdr3_aa: ASSQDIGFGSYNEQF

j_call: TRBJ1-2
v_call: TRBV6-5
cdr3_aa: ASSYGRGMGGYT